These 15 T cell receptor beta chains were sequenced from one sample in a study of blood T cell repertoires in COVID-19. Clones were read by immunoSEQ multiplex PCR, and TCRdb kept only the in-frame ones, dropping some. The sample includes 200,000 to 250,000 clones, approximately 80% of them seen just once. The sample was peripheral blood. These receptors were collected from an elderly woman with active or convalescent COVID-19.

V usage is TRBV27 and J usage is TRBJ2-1; 9 bases line up with TRBD1. Unmatched junction bases numbered 11, after V lost 6 bases and J lost 8 bases. The CDR3 sequence is 15 residues long. The germline CDR1 and CDR2 sequences are MNHEY and SMNVEV (reference sequence). The CDR3 DNA sequence: TGTGCCAGCAGGCCGGGACAGGGTTATCGGGATGAGCAGTTCTTC. Its translation: CASRPGQGYRDEQFF.

The J gene is TRBJ1-2, the V gene TRBV7-9; TRBD1 might be the D (6 bases). Looked up from germline, CDR1 is SEHNR and CDR2 is FQNEAQ (reference sequence). V was cut by 4 bases and J by 2 bases, with 11 bases left in between. The CDR3 loop spans 14 amino acids. CDR3 nucleotides: TGTGCCAGCAGCTCCAACACAGGGAACTATGGCTACACCTTC. Its protein product is CASSSNTGNYGYTF.

This chain connects TRBV27 to TRBJ1-2; D remains ambiguous. The CDR3 runs to 9 residues. Germline loops: CDR1 MNHEY, CDR2 SMNVEV (reference sequence). Between the trimmed V and J ends, which lost 7 bases and 6 bases, there was a span of 3 bases. This CDR3 reads CASTDGYTF. DNA of the CDR3: TGTGCCAGCACAGATGGCTACACCTTC.

J is TRBJ2-1 and V is TRBV6-2 or TRBV6-3; D gene ambiguous. There are 12 residues in the CDR3. With 5 bases removed from V and 4 bases from J, the gap between germline ends came to 6 bases. Germline loops: CDR1 MNHEY, CDR2 SVGEGT. CDR3: CASSEKYNEQFF. The CDR3 DNA sequence: TGTGCCAGCAGTGAGAAATACAATGAGCAGTTCTTC.

V is TRBV5-1 and J is TRBJ2-1; tentatively, D is TRBD1 (5 bases). The V gene lost 7 bases and the J gene lost 6 bases, with 17 bases spanning the gap. Germline V lookup: CDR1 SGHRS, CDR2 YFSETQ. The CDR3 contains 14 residues. The chain's CDR3 is CASQGSSAGNEQFF. Written as DNA, the CDR3 is TGCGCCAGCCAGGGATCCTCAGCCGGCAATGAGCAGTTCTTC.

This chain uses TRBV4-2 with TRBJ2-7; 9 bases agree with TRBD1. Trimming at V came to 4 bases and at J to 2 bases, leaving 24 bases not matched to a gene. This CDR3 is built from 21 residues. Germline CDR1 LGHNA, CDR2 YNFKEQ. In DNA, the CDR3 is TGTGCCAGCAGCCGCCAACCGAGGGGGACAGGGCCCTCAACTATAACCTACGAGCAGTACTTC. Amino acid sequence: CASSRQPRGTGPSTITYEQYF.

V and J are TRBV7-9 and TRBJ1-2; D may be TRBD1 (6 bases). The CDR3 sequence is 16 residues long. Germline CDR1 reads SEHNR; CDR2 reads FQNEAQ (reference sequence). V lost 3 bases and J 3 bases, leaving 17 bases between the germline ends. CDR3 in amino acids: CASSFSPQQGYYGYTF. The CDR3 DNA reads as TGTGCCAGCAGCTTTTCCCCCCAACAGGGCTACTATGGCTACACCTTC.

The gene calls are TRBV4-1 and TRBJ1-1; D call uncertain. The germline V and J ends were trimmed by 4 bases and 1 base, with 7 bases remaining between them. Germline CDR1 is MGHRA and CDR2 is YSYEKL. The CDR3 has 13 residues. The CDR3 loop reads CASSPPRNTEAFF. CDR3 DNA sequence: TGCGCCAGCAGCCCCCCCCGGAACACTGAAGCTTTCTTT.

The genes are TRBV2 and TRBJ1-2, with D perhaps matching TRBD1 (6 bases). Germline V lookup: CDR1 SNHLY, CDR2 FYNNEI. The CDR3 is 14 amino acids. Trimming took 4 bases from V and 3 from J, leaving 12 bases between them. The CDR3 DNA is TGTGCCAGCAGTGTCCAGGGGCCAGACTATGGCTACACCTTC. It yields the protein CASSVQGPDYGYTF.

The chain joins TRBV5-1 to TRBJ1-1; D not resolved. Germline CDR1 is SGHRS and CDR2 is YFSETQ. Trimming took off 3 bases at V and 1 base at J, with 10 bases between the two ends. The CDR3 covers 14 residues. The chain's CDR3 is CASSSLTANTEAFF. The CDR3 coding sequence is TGCGCCAGCAGCTCCCTAACAGCGAACACTGAAGCTTTCTTT.

On this clone itself: A junction boundary mismatches the germline segment, possibly from a read error. The chain carries TRBV6-1 and TRBJ1-1; D gene uncertain. The CDR3 totals 15 residues. CDR1 and CDR2 (germline): MNHNS, SASEGT. CDR3 in DNA: TGTGCCAGCAGGGAAGTCCCGAGGCTAAACACTGAAGCTTTCTTT. As protein: CASREVPRLNTEAFF.

The chain is built from TRBV2 and TRBJ1-1; 7 bases fit TRBD1. Germline V CDR1 and CDR2: SNHLY, FYNNEI. The ends lost 6 bases at V and 1 base at J; junction bases unmatched: 5. The CDR3 extends over 14 amino acids. The chain's CDR3 is CASRDRAGNTEAFF. The DNA for the CDR3 is TGTGCCAGCAGAGACAGGGCCGGGAACACTGAAGCTTTCTTT. Looking up the rest from reference TRBV2 and TRBJ1-1 gives the full variable domain: EPEVTQTPSHQVTQMGQEVILRCVPISNHLYFYWYRQILGQKVEFLVSFYNNEISEKSEIFDDQFSVERPDGSNFTLKIRSTKLEDSAMYFCASRDRAGNTEAFFGQGTRLTVV.

CDR3 sequence (DNA): TGTGCCAGTAGTATAAGCGGGACAGGGTTCGTAGGGGCCAACGTCCTGACTTTC. Protein product: CASSISGTGFVGANVLTF. This chain uses TRBV19 with TRBJ2-6; 9 positions match TRBD1. Germline CDR1 and CDR2: LNHDA and SQIVND (reference sequence). V lost 2 bases and J lost 4; bases outside the gene matches: 9. The CDR3 has 18 amino acids.

The rearrangement uses TRBV10-1 and TRBJ2-3; a weak D match, TRBD1 (5 bases). CDR3 length: 14 residues. V was clipped by 3 bases and J by 0 bases, with 7 bases between them. The germline V gene has CDR1 WNHNN and CDR2 SYGVQD (reference sequence). The CDR3 DNA reads TGCGCCAGCAGTGACAGGGTTAGCACAGATACGCAGTATTTT. Residues: CASSDRVSTDTQYF.

The chain links TRBV25-1 to TRBJ1-1; D ambiguous. Trimming took off 2 bases at V and 4 bases at J, with 14 bases between the two ends. Germline CDR1 reads MGHDK; CDR2 reads SYGVNS. The CDR3 extends over 15 amino acids. Written as DNA, the CDR3 is TGTGCCAGCAGTGAAACACTACAAACCAGCACTGAAGCTTTCTTT. Translation: CASSETLQTSTEAFF. Looking up the rest from reference TRBV25-1 and TRBJ1-1 gives the full variable domain: EADIYQTPRYLVIGTGKKITLECSQTMGHDKMYWYQQDPGMELHLIHYSYGVNSTEKGDLSSESTVSRIRTEHFPLTLESARPSHTSQYLCASSETLQTSTEAFFGQGTRLTVV.